The 23 T cell receptor beta chains presented below share a single source sample, sequenced in a study of cytomegalovirus exposure and HLA in healthy donors. The protocol was immunoSEQ multiplex PCR, while the TCRdb copy is restricted to in-frame clones and leaves out a portion. The sample holds about 110,000 clones, approximately 85% seen once. The sequenced sample was PBMCs. All receptors come from a young woman in good health and CMV-seronegative.

The V call is TRBV19, the J call TRBJ1-1, with D hard to call. Germline CDR1 reads LNHDA; CDR2 reads SQIVND (reference sequence). V lost 3 bases and J lost 12, with 23 bases in between. The CDR3 is 15 amino acids. CDR3: CASSMTLMGPVVTFF. The CDR3 DNA reads TGTGCCAGTAGTATGACCCTGATGGGCCCCGTAGTAACTTTCTTT.

The chain carries TRBV9 and TRBJ1-6; the D gene is possibly TRBD1 (6 bases). This CDR3 has 16 amino acids. V was trimmed by 4 bases and J by 7 bases, leaving 18 bases between them. The germline CDR1 and CDR2 sequences are SGDLS and YYNGEE. DNA of the CDR3: TGTGCCAGCAGCACCGAGGGGGGGGGATTGAATTCACCCCTCCACTTT. Encoded protein: CASSTEGGGLNSPLHF.

V and J are TRBV29-1 and TRBJ1-2; a possible D gene is TRBD1 (6 bases). Germline CDR1 SQVTM, CDR2 ANQGSEA. The CDR3 loop spans 12 amino acids. Trimming cost V 8 bases and J 8 bases, with 18 bases left between them. CDR3 region: CSIIAGADGYTF. The CDR3 nucleotides read TGCAGCATAATCGCAGGGGCTGACGGCTACACCTTC.

V gene TRBV27 combines with J gene TRBJ1-1; D gene unclear. Trimming took 0 bases from V and 1 from J, leaving 9 bases between them. The CDR3 runs 15 residues. CDR1 MNHEY and CDR2 SMNVEV come from the germline V gene (reference sequence). Here the CDR3 reads CASSLSRNRNTEAFF. CDR3 DNA sequence: TGTGCCAGCAGTTTATCGCGAAACCGGAACACTGAAGCTTTCTTT.

The chain is built from TRBV6-6 and TRBJ1-3; D unresolved. This CDR3 comprises 16 residues. With 2 bases removed from V and 0 bases from J, the gap between germline ends came to 11 bases. Germline lookup yields CDR1 MNHNY and CDR2 SVGAGI (reference sequence). CDR3 in amino acids: CASSYLLGDSGNTIYF. CDR3 DNA sequence: TGTGCCAGCAGTTACCTCCTCGGGGACTCTGGAAACACCATATATTTT.

The chain employs TRBV29-1 and TRBJ2-5; possible D gene TRBD2, 6 bases. Trimming took off 4 bases at V and 4 bases at J, with 16 bases between the two ends. The CDR3 loop spans 14 amino acids. CDR1 and CDR2 (germline): SQVTM, ANQGSEA. In DNA, the CDR3 is TGCAGCGTTGGGGGGGACGGTCGACGAGAGACCCAGTACTTC. Encoded protein: CSVGGDGRRETQYF.

The chain joins TRBV13 to TRBJ2-7; possible D gene TRBD1, 5 bases. Per the germline V gene, CDR1 is PRHDT and CDR2 is FYEKMQ (reference sequence). The germline V and J ends were trimmed by 4 bases and 2 bases, with 15 bases remaining between them. The CDR3 runs to 15 residues. The CDR3, as DNA: TGTGCCAGCAGCTCAACCCGACAGCCGCCCTACGAGCAGTACTTC. Amino acid sequence: CASSSTRQPPYEQYF.

This chain uses TRBV6-1 with TRBJ1-5; D remains ambiguous. With 6 bases removed from V and 7 bases from J, the gap between germline ends came to 13 bases. The CDR3 extends over 13 amino acids. Germline V gives CDR1 MNHNS, CDR2 SASEGT. The CDR3 reads CASSPWEDQPQHF. The CDR3 DNA reads TGTGCCAGCAGCCCCTGGGAGGACCAGCCCCAGCATTTT.

The J gene is TRBJ2-3, the V gene TRBV6-1; no clear D gene. The CDR3 extends over 13 amino acids. Per the germline V gene, CDR1 is MNHNS and CDR2 is SASEGT. V lost 3 bases to trimming and J lost 3 bases, with 7 bases between them. CDR3 sequence (DNA): TGTGCCAGCAGTGATTATCGGACAGATACGCAGTATTTT. Its protein product is CASSDYRTDTQYF.

The chain recombines TRBV2 with TRBJ2-7, with 9 bases identical to TRBD2. The length of the CDR3 is 14 residues. Germline V gene lookup returns CDR1 SNHLY and CDR2 FYNNEI. With 4 bases clipped from V and 7 bases from J, the junction kept 8 bases outside the gene matches. CDR3 in amino acids: CASSVLAGEGEQYF. The CDR3 region has the DNA TGTGCCAGCAGTGTTTTAGCGGGGGAAGGAGAGCAGTACTTC.

The rearrangement uses TRBV4-1 and TRBJ1-4; a possible D gene is TRBD1 (6 bases). CDR3 length: 15 residues. In germline, CDR1 is MGHRA, CDR2 YSYEKL. Deletions cut 4 bases from V and 7 bases from J, with 16 bases between. CDR3 in amino acids: CASSREPAGAEKLFF. The CDR3 DNA follows: TGCGCCAGCAGCCGCGAGCCCGCAGGGGCTGAAAAACTGTTTTTT.

The DNA for the CDR3 is TGCAGCGTTCGGACAGACGACAGAAACACCATATATTTT. Protein sequence: CSVRTDDRNTIYF. The J gene is TRBJ1-3, the V gene TRBV29-1, with a possible D match to TRBD1 (6 bases). CDR1 SQVTM and CDR2 ANQGSEA come from the germline V gene. V shed 5 bases and J shed 5 bases, with 13 bases lying between them. The CDR3 loop spans 13 amino acids.

V is TRBV9 and J is TRBJ1-3; D not certain. The V gene's germline CDR1 is SGDLS and CDR2 YYNGEE. The CDR3 is 15 residues long. V gave up 3 bases and J gave up 2 bases, with 12 bases separating them. DNA for the CDR3: TGTGCCAGCAGCGGAATTTCTGGCACTGGAAACACCATATATTTT. It codes for CASSGISGTGNTIYF.

CDR3 amino acids: CASSMGGDRGLYEQYF. The CDR3 bases are TGTGCCAGCAGCATGGGGGGGGACAGGGGACTGTACGAGCAGTACTTC. The chain is built from TRBV27 and TRBJ2-7; 10 nucleotides agree with TRBD1. J was trimmed by 4 bases and V by 6 bases; bases with no gene match: 12. This CDR3 is 16 amino acids long. Germline V CDR1 and CDR2: MNHEY, SMNVEV (reference sequence).

The V call is TRBV6-1, the J call TRBJ1-2, with 10 bases matching TRBD1. The CDR3 length is 12 residues. J gave up 8 bases and V 7 bases, and 4 bases lay outside the gene matches. Germline CDR1 and CDR2: MNHNS and SASEGT. The chain's CDR3 is CASTGTGVGYTF. The CDR3 bases are TGTGCCAGCACTGGGACAGGGGTAGGCTACACCTTC.

The chain carries TRBV27 and TRBJ2-3; 9 nucleotides align to TRBD2. The CDR3 contains 15 residues. V shed 0 bases and J 5 bases; nucleotides not matched to a gene: 3. CDR1 and CDR2 (germline): MNHEY, SMNVEV (reference sequence). CDR3 coding DNA: TGTGCCAGCAGTTTATCGGCGGGGGGGCTAGATACGCAGTATTTT. Amino acids: CASSLSAGGLDTQYF.

The rearrangement uses TRBV30 and TRBJ1-4, with 8 bases lining up with TRBD1. The CDR3 sequence is 15 residues long. The J segment lost 0 bases and the V segment lost 4 bases, leaving 4 bases of the junction unmatched. The germline V gene encodes CDR1 GTSNPN and CDR2 SVGIG (reference sequence). This CDR3 reads CAWKGDRSTNEKLFF. The CDR3 DNA reads TGTGCCTGGAAGGGGGACAGGTCAACTAATGAAAAACTGTTTTTT.

This chain links TRBV10-3 with TRBJ1-4, with D perhaps matching TRBD1 (6 bases). The CDR3 is 12 amino acids. The V gene's germline CDR1 is ENHRY and CDR2 SYGVKD. The V and J ends lost 8 bases and 6 bases respectively, with 10 bases between them. CDR3 region: CAIGTTDEKLFF. The CDR3 DNA reads as TGTGCCATCGGGACAACCGATGAAAAACTGTTTTTT.

The chain links TRBV7-8 to TRBJ1-1; no definite D call. Germline loops: CDR1 SGHVS, CDR2 FQNEAQ. V dropped 5 bases and J dropped 3 bases, with 16 bases sitting between them. The CDR3 extends over 15 amino acids. In DNA, the CDR3 is TGTGCCAGCAGCCCCCGACATACCGGCGACACTGAAGCTTTCTTT. It specifies CASSPRHTGDTEAFF.

V gene TRBV9 combines with J gene TRBJ2-7; a possible D gene is TRBD2 (6 bases). The CDR3 totals 16 residues. Germline CDR1 SGDLS, CDR2 YYNGEE. Trimming removed 0 bases from V and 3 bases from J, with 16 bases in between. CDR3 region: CASSVARRGRHYEQYF. The CDR3 bases are TGTGCCAGCAGCGTAGCTAGGAGGGGAAGGCACTACGAGCAGTACTTC.

J is TRBJ2-1 and V is TRBV4-1, with 9 bases aligning to TRBD2. Germline loops: CDR1 MGHRA, CDR2 YSYEKL. The CDR3 contains 18 residues. V shed 4 bases and J 3 bases; nucleotides not matched to a gene: 13. The CDR3: CASSPFRMTSGNYNEQFF. Here the CDR3 DNA reads TGCGCCAGCAGCCCGTTTCGCATGACTAGCGGAAACTACAATGAGCAGTTCTTC.

The J gene is TRBJ2-1, the V gene TRBV15, with D perhaps matching TRBD2 (6 bases). V lost 0 bases and J lost 6, with 12 bases in between. This CDR3 has 15 residues. Per germline, CDR1 LNHNV and CDR2 YYDKDF (reference sequence). The DNA for the CDR3 is TGTGCCACCAGCAGAGATCTGGCTAGCGCCAATGAGCAGTTCTTC. Translated: CATSRDLASANEQFF.

The chain couples TRBV9 to TRBJ2-3; TRBD2 agrees at 7 bases. The germline CDR1 and CDR2 sequences are SGDLS and YYNGEE. CDR3 length equals 16 residues. V was clipped by 3 bases and J by 2 bases; unmatched bases: 9. The DNA of the CDR3 is TGTGCCAGCAGCGCCAGGCGGGGGTACAACACAGATACGCAGTATTTT. Translation gives CASSARRGYNTDTQYF.